This TCR beta chain was identified in a study of blood T cell repertoires in COVID-19. Study-wide context: Sources were T cells, B-cell-depleted T cells, or PBMCs; the material itself was cDNA or gDNA.

Per the authors' pipeline: Estimation of nucleated cell counts relied on the amplification of reference gene primers. Profiled with immunoSEQ multiplex PCR; TCRdb holds only in-frame clones, not every one. V, J and clone size derive from that table, while D and trimming were established from the DNA sequence. Of tens of thousands of clones listed, under 85% were seen once; the top ten hold over 20%. The sequenced material came from peripheral blood. The TCR was taken from a man in his 70s with acute or convalescent COVID-19.

The CDR3 is CASSSQNTGELFF. DNA for the CDR3: TGCGCCAGCAGCTCCCAGAACACCGGGGAGCTGTTTTTT. The chain uses TRBV5-1 and TRBJ2-2; D gene unclear. The CDR3 has 13 amino acids. Germline CDR1 SGHRS, CDR2 YFSETQ. Trimming shortened V by 3 bases and J by 1 base, and 4 bases separated the two germline ends.